A single sample gave rise to the 27 T cell receptor beta chains below, sequenced in a study of CD8+ T cells in alopecia areata. Isolated RNA was reverse transcribed into cDNA used as the sequencing template. Libraries were prepared by immunoSEQ multiplex PCR; TCRdb keeps only in-frame clonotypes and omits some of them. This sample shows about 300,000 clones and no singletons; roughly 1.2% rests with the ten largest. Sorting used CD4, CD8alpha, NKG2D, NKG2ACE and other markers on pooled cutaneous lymph node cells. Sample: CD4+ T cells sorted from a lymph node. These receptors were taken from a C3H/HeJ mouse with alopecia areata. This strain's MHC haplotype is H2-k.

Concerning this clone: All gene names here are mouse names. The read finishes 4 residues shy of the CDR3 end, and the germline J gene is used to complete it. V and J are TRBV13-3 and TRBJ2-3; 10 positions match TRBD2. Germline loops: CDR1 NNHDY, CDR2 SYVADS. The CDR3 totals 14 residues. After removal of 7 bases from V and 1 base from J, the junction contained 3 bases not matched to a gene. CDR3 in amino acids: CASLDWGGAETLYF. Incomplete CDR3 DNA: TGTGCCAGCCTCGACTGGGGGGGTGCAGAA.

Points on this clone: The junction does not match germline at one end; this may be a read error. Each gene name is a mouse one. The CDR3 extends 4 residues past the end of the read, so its final part is completed from the germline J gene. This rearrangement joins TRBV13-3 to TRBJ2-5; D is unclear. The V gene's germline CDR1 is NNHDY and CDR2 SYVADS. The CDR3 consists of 13 residues. CDR3 sequence reads: CASREWVQDTQYF. CDR3 bases read: TGTGCCAGCCGTGAATGGGTCCAAGAC.

A word on this clone: Mouse names are used for the genes. The read falls 4 residues short of the CDR3 end, and the missing part is taken from the germline J gene. The V and J genes are TRBV13-3 and TRBJ2-1; D perhaps matches TRBD2 (7 bases). The V end was cut by 2 bases, the J end by 0 bases, with 12 bases between. The CDR3 is 16 amino acids. Per germline, CDR1 NNHDY and CDR2 SYVADS. The CDR3 here is CASSEGGLINYAEQFF. The part of the CDR3 DNA that was read is TGTGCCAGCAGTGAAGGGGGGCTAATTAACTATGCT.

This clone was counted a few times. Gene names follow the mouse nomenclature. The sequenced fragment ends 4 residues before the CDR3 boundary, so the rest is inferred from the germline J gene. The same CDR3 is also encoded by other DNA sequences in this sample. V is TRBV1 and J is TRBJ2-2, with a possible D match to TRBD1 (6 bases). Germline assignment: CDR1 NSQYPW and CDR2 LRSPGD (reference sequence). CDR3 length equals 15 residues. The V and J ends lost 0 bases and 4 bases respectively, with 9 bases between them. The sequenced CDR3 bases are TGCACCTGCAGTGCAGACAGGGGCCCCACCGGG. Translating gives CTCSADRGPTG. The complete CDR3 sequence is CTCSADRGPTGQLYF.

Worth noting for this clone: The germline and genes are mouse ones. The sequenced CDR3 bases are TGTGCTAGCAGAGGACTGGGGGGCTAT. Translated: CASRGLGGY. The whole CDR3 protein reads CASRGLGGYEQYF. The rearrangement uses TRBV17 and TRBJ2-7; 11 bases agree with TRBD2. Sequencing ends 4 residues short of the CDR3 end; the germline J gene provides the rest. After removal of 6 bases from V and 3 bases from J, the junction contained 1 base not matched to a gene. The V gene's germline CDR1 is MNHDT and CDR2 YYDKIL. The CDR3 length is 13 residues.

This clone has a handful of counts. Genes and germline are mouse. The missing CDR3 end, 4 residues past where the read stops, is filled in from the germline J gene. The chain combines TRBV13-1 with TRBJ2-7; 9 nucleotides align to TRBD1. The CDR3 runs 14 residues. Trimming cost V 6 bases and J 1 base; bases outside gene matches: 5. In germline, CDR1 is NSHNY, CDR2 SYGAGN. CDR3 DNA (partial): TGTGCCAGCACCTCCGGGACAGGGTCCTAT. Its translation is CASTSGTGSY. In full, the CDR3 is CASTSGTGSYEQYF.

This clone was seen more than once but under ten times. Genes and germline are mouse. Read data end 4 residues before the CDR3 end; the end is taken from the germline J gene. The sample carries other DNA sequences with the same CDR3. The rearrangement links TRBV13-2 to TRBJ2-3; the D gene is possibly TRBD1 (6 bases). CDR1 and CDR2 (germline): NNHNN, SYGAGS (reference sequence). The V and J ends lost 2 bases and 0 bases respectively, with 10 bases between them. The CDR3 runs to 15 residues. The sequenced part of the CDR3 DNA is TGTGCCAGCGGTGAAGGACAGACTAGTGCAGAA. Translating gives CASGEGQTSAE. The full CDR3 protein reads CASGEGQTSAETLYF.

About this clone itself: Gene names denote mouse genes. The sequenced fragment ends 4 residues before the CDR3 boundary, so the rest is inferred from the germline J gene. J is TRBJ2-5 and V is TRBV31, with 7 nucleotides matching TRBD1. The CDR3 has 14 residues. Germline V gives CDR1 GKSSPN, CDR2 SITVG. V shed 2 bases, J shed 0 bases, and the junction held 2 bases outside the gene matches. The CDR3 spells CAWSNRGNQDTQYF. Partial CDR3 DNA: TGTGCCTGGAGTAACAGGGGTAACCAAGAC.

This clone has a handful of counts. Genes and germline are mouse. Coverage ceases 4 residues before the CDR3 finishes, and the germline J gene fills in the end. The rearrangement joins TRBV13-1 to TRBJ2-1; 8 bases line up with TRBD1. Germline values: CDR1 NSHNY, CDR2 SYGAGN. This CDR3 region has 15 residues. CDR3 DNA (partial): TGTGCCAGCAGTGATGTCAGGGGGCGCGGGGCT. Translated: CASSDVRGRGA. The complete CDR3 sequence is CASSDVRGRGAEQFF.

With regard to this clone: The gene names given are mouse names. The read finishes 4 residues shy of the CDR3 end, and the germline J gene is used to complete it. This sequence joins TRBV19 and TRBJ2-5; 10 nucleotides match TRBD2. The V segment lost 4 bases and the J segment 2 bases; nucleotides outside the gene matches: 1. The CDR3 is 14 amino acids. Germline assignment: CDR1 FNHDT and CDR2 SITEND (reference sequence). The CDR3 is CASSLGGLQDTQYF. CDR3 bases read: TGTGCCAGCAGTCTGGGGGGGCTCCAAGAC.

This clone has just a few counts. Gene names follow the mouse nomenclature. The read ends 4 residues before the CDR3 terminus; that terminus is restored from the germline J gene. This sample also contains other DNA sequences that code for the same CDR3. V usage is TRBV1 and J usage is TRBJ2-1, with TRBD2 matching 7 bases. The CDR3 covers 15 residues. Germline V gene data show CDR1 as NSQYPW and CDR2 as LRSPGD (reference sequence). Unmatched junction bases numbered 2, after V lost 0 bases and J lost 3 bases. CDR3 bases read: TGCACCTGCAGTGCAGATTCTGGGGGCTATGCT. It translates to CTCSADSGGYA. The entire CDR3 is CTCSADSGGYAEQFF.

Notes on this clone: Gene names and germline refer to mouse. The CDR3 goes on 4 residues after the read ends, and that part is filled in from the germline J gene. This chain uses TRBV5 with TRBJ2-3; a weak D match, TRBD1 (5 bases). The CDR3 sequence is 14 residues long. Trimming shortened V by 4 bases and J by 4 bases, and 12 bases separated the two germline ends. From germline, CDR1 is LGHNA and CDR2 YNLKQL (reference sequence). CDR3 residues: CASSLLQGTETLYF. Incomplete CDR3 DNA: TGTGCCAGCAGCCTCCTTCAGGGTACAGAA.

This clone was detected a few times. Mouse names are used for the genes. Read coverage stops 4 residues before the CDR3 terminus; the germline J gene supplies the remainder. Other DNA sequences in this specimen translate into the identical CDR3. This chain links TRBV13-1 with TRBJ1-2; 8 positions agree with TRBD1. J lost 2 bases, V lost 0 bases, and 3 bases had no gene match. This CDR3 contains 15 residues. CDR1 and CDR2 from the germline V gene are NSHNY and SYGAGN. The CDR3 here is CASSDARQGNSDYTF. The CDR3 bases that were read are TGTGCCAGCAGTGATGCTCGACAGGGGAACTCC.

This clone was picked up many times. Any gene name here is a mouse gene name. The CDR3 extends 4 residues past the end of the read, so its final part is completed from the germline J gene. Different DNA sequences within this sample yield the same CDR3. V gene TRBV1 combines with J gene TRBJ2-2; D is unclear. This CDR3 is built from 14 residues. In germline, CDR1 is NSQYPW, CDR2 LRSPGD (reference sequence). The V end was cut by 1 base, the J end by 0 bases, with 3 bases between. CDR3 residues: CTCSAGANTGQLYF. Partial CDR3 DNA: TGCACCTGCAGTGCAGGGGCAAACACCGGG.

This clone was seen more than once but under ten times. A much more abundant neighbour one base away suggests this may be a read error. Mouse germline and gene names are used. Read data end 4 residues before the CDR3 end; the end is taken from the germline J gene. The chain has TRBV5 and TRBJ2-7; 7 bases agree with TRBD2. Germline lookup yields CDR1 LGHNA and CDR2 YNLKQL (reference sequence). The V gene end was trimmed by 0 bases and the J gene end by 0 bases; junction bases not matched to a gene: 2. This CDR3 spans 15 amino acids. The part of the CDR3 DNA that was read is TGTGCCAGCAGCCAAGATATGGGGGGCTCCTAT. Its translation: CASSQDMGGSY. From start to end, the CDR3 is CASSQDMGGSYEQYF.

This clone was found a few times. Gene names denote mouse genes. Read coverage stops 4 residues before the CDR3 terminus; the germline J gene supplies the remainder. The chain is built from TRBV13-2 and TRBJ2-7, with 10 bases identical to TRBD1. In germline, CDR1 is NNHNN, CDR2 SYGAGS (reference sequence). This CDR3 spans 14 amino acids. Here the CDR3 reads CASGERDRGYEQYF. The CDR3 DNA, read in part, is TGTGCCAGCGGTGAGAGGGACAGGGGTTAT.

A word on this clone: Gene names follow the mouse nomenclature. The DNA ends 3 residues before the CDR3 does, and the rest of the CDR3 is filled in from the germline J gene. The chain carries TRBV13-3 and TRBJ1-6; TRBD1 might be the D (5 bases). TRBJ1-6 is annotated as an ORF whose role is uncertain. Looked up from germline, CDR1 is NNHDY and CDR2 is SYVADS. V lost 7 bases, J lost 9 bases, and 11 bases lay in between. The CDR3 sequence is 12 residues long. CDR3 sequence: CASGLGGSPLYF. The sequenced CDR3 bases are TGTGCCAGCGGTCTGGGGGGTTCGCCC.

Concerning this clone itself: Gene names are the mouse ones. The read stops 4 residues short of the end of the CDR3; the missing end is completed from the germline J gene. V gene TRBV3 combines with J gene TRBJ2-5; D gene unclear. The CDR3 runs to 14 residues. CDR1 SNHLY and CDR2 FYNGKV come from the germline V gene (reference sequence). The V end lost 5 bases, the J end lost 0 bases, and 9 bases lay between the germline ends. CDR3 bases read: TGTGCCAGCAGCCCCCAAATTAACCAAGAC. Residues: CASSPQINQD. The entire CDR3 sequence reads CASSPQINQDTQYF.

This clone has a handful of counts. Gene names and germline match the mouse. The read ends 4 residues shy of where the CDR3 ends; the end is completed using the germline J gene. This same CDR3 is encoded by further DNA sequences in the sample. The chain recombines TRBV1 with TRBJ2-7, with TRBD2 identical over 10 bases. Germline V CDR1 and CDR2: NSQYPW, LRSPGD (reference sequence). J lost 2 bases, V lost 1 base, and 2 bases had no gene match. CDR3 length: 15 residues. The sequenced CDR3 bases are TGCACCTGCAGTGCAGCGACTGGGGGGCCCTAT. Translating gives CTCSAATGGPY. In full, the CDR3 reads CTCSAATGGPYEQYF.

This clone has just a few counts. Germline and genes: mouse. The read ends 4 residues shy of where the CDR3 ends; the end is completed using the germline J gene. The V call is TRBV1, the J call TRBJ2-7, with 7 bases fitting TRBD2. CDR1 and CDR2 from the germline V gene are NSQYPW and LRSPGD (reference sequence). The length of the CDR3 is 12 residues. CDR3 DNA, as far as it was read: TGCACCTGCAGCGGGGGGGGAGAT. Protein sequence: CTCSGGGD. The whole CDR3 protein is CTCSGGGDEQYF. The full variable domain, rest sourced from reference TRBV1 and TRBJ2-7, is VTLLEQNPRWRLVPRGQAVNLRCILKNSQYPWMSWYQQDLQKQLQWLFTLRSPGDKEVKSLPGADYLATRVTDTELRLQVANMSQGRTLYCTCSGGGDEQYFGPGTRLTVL.

Remarks on this clone: Gene and germline names: mouse. The read terminates 4 residues before the CDR3 end, so the remaining end is supplied by the germline J gene. The chain has TRBV13-1 and TRBJ2-1; D perhaps matches TRBD1 (6 bases). This CDR3 comprises 14 residues. From germline, CDR1 is NSHNY and CDR2 SYGAGN. V lost 1 base and J lost 5, with 10 bases in between. CDR3 amino acids: CASSDPGTNAEQFF. CDR3 DNA (partial): TGTGCCAGCAGTGATCCCGGGACAAATGCT.

This clone has at least ten counts. Genes here carry mouse names. The read halts 4 residues ahead of the CDR3 end, with the missing end drawn from the germline J gene. The genes are TRBV1 and TRBJ2-2; D is possibly TRBD1 (6 bases). The CDR3 runs to 16 residues. Trimming removed 0 bases at V and 0 bases at J, with 8 bases between. Germline CDR1 and CDR2: NSQYPW and LRSPGD (reference sequence). The CDR3 sequence: CTCSAEGTTNTGQLYF. Partial CDR3 DNA: TGCACCTGCAGTGCAGAAGGGACAACAAACACCGGG.

Concerning this clone itself: The germline and genes are mouse ones. Read coverage stops 4 residues before the CDR3 terminus; the germline J gene supplies the remainder. This CDR3 is also generated by other DNA sequences in the sample. The chain links TRBV5 to TRBJ1-2; TRBD1 might be the D (5 bases). Trimming took 0 bases from V and 2 from J, leaving 7 bases between them. This CDR3 comprises 14 residues. CDR1 and CDR2 from the germline V gene are LGHNA and YNLKQL (reference sequence). The CDR3 DNA, read in part, is TGTGCCAGCAGCCAAGAATCAGGGAACTCC. Translated: CASSQESGNS. From start to end, the CDR3 is CASSQESGNSDYTF.

This clone appeared a few times. Each gene name is a mouse one. The read ends 4 residues early relative to the CDR3; the germline J gene fills the gap. The sample carries other DNA sequences with the same CDR3. The chain combines TRBV1 with TRBJ2-7, with TRBD1 identical over 10 bases. CDR1 NSQYPW and CDR2 LRSPGD come from the germline V gene (reference sequence). V lost 1 base and J lost 3; bases outside the gene matches: 3. CDR3 length: 15 residues. The CDR3 loop reads CTCSAVWTGGYEQYF. The DNA read from the CDR3 is TGCACCTGCAGTGCAGTTTGGACAGGGGGCTAT.

This clone has more than one count but fewer than ten. Gene names and germline refer to mouse. The CDR3 end is not reached by the read, which stops 4 residues before it; the germline J gene fills it in. The rearrangement links TRBV13-3 to TRBJ2-1; 10 bases agree with TRBD2. CDR3 size: 13 residues. Germline V gene data show CDR1 as NNHDY and CDR2 as SYVADS. CDR3 loop: CASNGLGVPEQFF. Incomplete CDR3 DNA: TGTGCCAGCAACGGACTGGGGGTCCCT.

This clone has ten or more counts. Any gene name here is a mouse gene name. CDR3 in amino acids: CARPDRGHSDYTF. CDR3 DNA, as far as it was read: TGTGCAAGGCCGGACAGGGGGCACTCC. The V gene is TRBV16, the J gene TRBJ1-2; TRBD1 aligns across 11 bases. The missing CDR3 end, 4 residues past where the read stops, is filled in from the germline J gene. Germline V gene data show CDR1 as SGHSA and CDR2 as FRNQAP. CDR3 length equals 13 residues. After removal of 9 bases from V and 3 bases from J, the junction contained 3 bases not matched to a gene.

With regard to this clone: The listed genes are named as in mouse. The observed sequence ends 4 residues before the CDR3 terminus, with the missing tail filled in from the germline J gene. This chain uses TRBV4 with TRBJ2-3; 7 nucleotides line up with TRBD2. CDR1 is LGHDT, CDR2 YNNKQL, per germline (reference sequence). The CDR3 sequence is 13 residues long. The V and J ends lost 6 bases and 2 bases, in that order; junction bases with no gene match: 2. The CDR3 region is CASRDWVAETLYF. The part of the CDR3 DNA that was read is TGTGCCAGCAGAGACTGGGTTGCAGAA.